These 28 T cell receptor beta chains originate from one sample sequenced in a study of cytomegalovirus exposure and HLA in healthy donors. Both 60 Vbeta primers and 13 Jbeta primers went into the PCR. Produced via immunoSEQ multiplex PCR; TCRdb's table is partial and in-frame only. The data contain fewer than 180,000 clones, 79% of them seen just once; the ten biggest clones take up under 4%. The specimen was PBMCs. The receptor source for this set is a human donor in good health.

The chain has TRBV5-1 and TRBJ1-4; D call uncertain. Germline V gives CDR1 SGHRS, CDR2 YFSETQ. The ends were cut back, 0 bases at V and 7 bases at J, with 10 bases in the middle. The CDR3 is made up of 14 amino acids. The CDR3 protein is CASSLDARGEKLFF. The DNA for the CDR3 is TGCGCCAGCAGCTTGGACGCCCGAGGTGAAAAACTGTTTTTT.

The chain recombines TRBV27 with TRBJ2-3, with D unresolved. V was shortened by 4 bases and J by 2 bases, with 4 bases between the two germline ends. This CDR3 has 12 amino acids. CDR1 and CDR2 from the germline V gene are MNHEY and SMNVEV (reference sequence). The CDR3 DNA is TGTGCCAGCAGTTCCTTCACAGATACGCAGTATTTT. Encoded protein: CASSSFTDTQYF.

The rearrangement joins TRBV5-6 to TRBJ2-3; maybe TRBD2 (6 bases). Per the germline V gene, CDR1 is SGHDT and CDR2 is YYEEEE. V gave up 0 bases and J gave up 5 bases, with 13 bases separating them. The length of the CDR3 is 15 residues. CDR3 bases: TGTGCCAGCAGCTTGGGGTCGGGAGAGGGAGATACGCAGTATTTT. Protein product: CASSLGSGEGDTQYF.

The V call is TRBV10-3, the J call TRBJ2-1; 9 positions match TRBD2. CDR3 size: 17 residues. Germline loops: CDR1 ENHRY, CDR2 SYGVKD. V shed 0 bases, J shed 3 bases, and the junction held 6 bases outside the gene matches. The chain's CDR3 is CAISESMGAGGYNEQFF. Here the CDR3 DNA reads TGTGCCATCAGTGAGTCGATGGGAGCGGGGGGCTACAATGAGCAGTTCTTC.

The chain recombines TRBV27 with TRBJ1-2, with 9 bases aligning to TRBD1. Germline V gives CDR1 MNHEY, CDR2 SMNVEV (reference sequence). Trimming took 0 bases from V and 7 from J; bases not matched to a gene: 0. The CDR3 length is 13 residues. This CDR3 is CASSLSGQGGYTF. The CDR3 DNA sequence: TGTGCCAGCAGTTTATCGGGACAGGGTGGCTACACCTTC.

The chain carries TRBV27 and TRBJ2-7, with 11 bases aligning to TRBD1. CDR3 length: 15 residues. The V gene's germline CDR1 is MNHEY and CDR2 SMNVEV (reference sequence). V lost 6 bases to trimming and J lost 6 bases; unmatched junction nucleotides: 10. The CDR3 nucleotides are TGTGCCAGCAGCTCCGGACAGGGGGCATTTGTCGAGCAGTACTTC. It translates to CASSSGQGAFVEQYF.

The genes are TRBV14 and TRBJ2-1; 11 bases are a match to TRBD2. The CDR3 runs to 17 residues. From germline, CDR1 is SGHDN and CDR2 FVKESK. The V segment lost 1 base and the J segment 3 bases; nucleotides outside the gene matches: 5. In DNA, the CDR3 is TGTGCCAGCAGCCAAGGGCCTAGCGGGAGGTTCTACAATGAGCAGTTCTTC. Protein product: CASSQGPSGRFYNEQFF.

The chain links TRBV19 to TRBJ1-1; 8 bases are a match to TRBD1. CDR1 is LNHDA, CDR2 SQIVND, per germline (reference sequence). The CDR3 spans 16 residues. V was pared by 2 bases and J by 1 base, with 6 bases of the junction left unmatched. CDR3 nucleotides: TGTGCCAGTAGTATATATTCAGGGGGCAGGAACACTGAAGCTTTCTTT. Protein: CASSIYSGGRNTEAFF.

The chain has TRBV7-9 and TRBJ2-7, with 7 bases fitting TRBD2. The junction had 9 bases not matched to a gene; V was cut back by 5 bases and J by 2 bases. The V gene's germline CDR1 is SEHNR and CDR2 FQNEAQ (reference sequence). The CDR3 runs 15 residues. The CDR3 DNA reads TGTGCCAGCAGCCCCCTGGGGGGGAGGGCCTACGAGCAGTACTTC. Amino acid sequence: CASSPLGGRAYEQYF.

This clone was counted only a few times. V is TRBV7-2 and J is TRBJ1-3; D not certain. CDR1 is SGHTA and CDR2 is FQGNSA in the germline V gene. The CDR3 has 16 amino acids. V shed 4 bases and J shed 0 bases, with 13 bases lying between them. The CDR3 spells CASSSSYRSSGNTIYF. The CDR3 nucleotides are TGTGCCAGCAGCTCCTCCTACAGATCCTCTGGAAACACCATATATTTT. Based on the CDR3 plus reference TRBV7-2 and TRBJ1-3, the full variable domain is GAGVSQSPSNKVTEKGKDVELRCDPISGHTALYWYRQSLGQGLEFLIYFQGNSAPDKSGLPSDRFSAERTGGSVSTLTIQRTQQEDSAVYLCASSSSYRSSGNTIYFGEGSWLTVV.

This clone turned up a few times. V usage is TRBV7-9 and J usage is TRBJ2-5, with 8 positions matching TRBD2. Per the germline V gene, CDR1 is SEHNR and CDR2 is FQNEAQ (reference sequence). CDR3 length equals 15 residues. J gave up 5 bases and V 5 bases, and 10 bases lay outside the gene matches. The CDR3 reads CASSRPAGVAETQYF. DNA for the CDR3: TGTGCCAGCAGCCGTCCAGCGGGAGTGGCGGAGACCCAGTACTTC.

The rearrangement uses TRBV28 and TRBJ2-7; 7 bases fit TRBD1. The CDR3 has 13 residues. With 3 bases clipped from V and 5 bases from J, the junction kept 4 bases outside the gene matches. Germline V gives CDR1 MDHEN, CDR2 SYDVKM. CDR3: CASSFPGQDEQYF. CDR3 coding DNA: TGTGCCAGCAGTTTTCCCGGACAGGACGAGCAGTACTTC.

This sequence joins TRBV19 and TRBJ2-1; 14 bases fit TRBD2. Losses at the gene ends were 5 bases for V and 6 bases for J; bases not matched to a gene: 6. The CDR3 is made up of 16 amino acids. CDR1 LNHDA and CDR2 SQIVND come from the germline V gene (reference sequence). CDR3 coding DNA: TGTGCCAGTAGTGTTTTGGGACTAGCGGGAGCCAATGAGCAGTTCTTC. Translated, it gives CASSVLGLAGANEQFF.

The chain links TRBV4-1 to TRBJ1-5; 8 nucleotides align to TRBD1. Germline V gene data show CDR1 as MGHRA and CDR2 as YSYEKL. The V segment lost 1 base and the J segment 5 bases; nucleotides outside the gene matches: 4. This CDR3 spans 15 amino acids. The CDR3 sequence is CASSQVTGDDQPQHF. CDR3 bases: TGCGCCAGCAGCCAAGTGACAGGGGACGATCAGCCCCAGCATTTT.

The J gene is TRBJ1-5, the V gene TRBV28, with D maybe TRBD1 (6 bases). Germline values: CDR1 MDHEN, CDR2 SYDVKM. This CDR3 contains 17 residues. V shed 2 bases and J shed 6 bases, with 20 bases lying between them. CDR3 region: CASSLSVITGLGQPQHF. CDR3 DNA: TGTGCCAGCAGTTTAAGCGTGATTACAGGGCTAGGTCAGCCCCAGCATTTT.

This clone was observed a single time. V gene TRBV5-6 combines with J gene TRBJ1-5, with D possibly matching TRBD1 (5 bases). V was cut by 1 base and J by 5 bases, with 13 bases left in between. This CDR3 region has 15 residues. Germline V gene lookup returns CDR1 SGHDT and CDR2 YYEEEE. This CDR3 reads CASSLRGSSHQPQHF. In DNA, the CDR3 is TGTGCCAGCAGCTTGAGGGGCTCGAGTCATCAGCCCCAGCATTTT.

The rearrangement uses TRBV6-1 and TRBJ2-1; 9 nucleotides line up with TRBD1. The trim removed 11 bases at V and 9 bases at J, leaving 11 bases unmatched. Germline values: CDR1 MNHNS, CDR2 SASEGT. The CDR3 is 13 amino acids. The CDR3 is CACRDRESGEQFF. DNA of the CDR3: TGTGCCTGCCGGGACAGGGAGTCCGGTGAGCAGTTCTTC.

This clone was seen a single time. This chain uses TRBV18 with TRBJ2-7; 9 bases align to TRBD2. The ends lost 1 base at V and 6 bases at J; junction bases unmatched: 7. This CDR3 has 15 amino acids. Germline CDR1 is KGHSH and CDR2 is LQKENI. In DNA, the CDR3 is TGTGCCAGCTCACCACGGGGCGGGAGGGAGACCGAGCAGTACTTC. Translating it yields CASSPRGGRETEQYF.

This clone was recorded once. This rearrangement joins TRBV30 to TRBJ1-1; D remains unclear. Trimming stripped 4 bases from V and 4 bases from J, with 10 bases between. This CDR3 has 12 amino acids. Germline V gene sequence: CDR1 GTSNPN, CDR2 SVGIG (reference sequence). The CDR3 is CAWNPGSTEAFF. The CDR3 coding sequence is TGTGCCTGGAATCCCGGGAGCACTGAAGCTTTCTTT.

This chain connects TRBV2 to TRBJ1-1; D is undetermined. The V gene lost 4 bases and the J gene lost 4 bases, with 10 bases spanning the gap. This CDR3 spans 13 amino acids. CDR1 is SNHLY, CDR2 FYNNEI, per germline. This CDR3 reads CASSVYRGTEAFF. CDR3 bases: TGTGCCAGCAGTGTTTACCGGGGCACTGAAGCTTTCTTT.

The chain has TRBV5-1 and TRBJ2-3; TRBD1 matches 11 bases. Per the germline V gene, CDR1 is SGHRS and CDR2 is YFSETQ. V shed 6 bases, J shed 4 bases, and the junction held 7 bases outside the gene matches. The CDR3 has 15 residues. The CDR3 sequence: CASTSWGQGADTQYF. DNA of the CDR3: TGCGCCAGCACCTCCTGGGGACAGGGGGCAGATACGCAGTATTTT. Based on the CDR3 plus reference TRBV5-1 and TRBJ2-3, the full variable domain is KAGVTQTPRYLIKTRGQQVTLSCSPISGHRSVSWYQQTPGQGLQFLFEYFSETQRNKGNFPGRFSGRQFSNSRSEMNVSTLELGDSALYLCASTSWGQGADTQYFGPGTRLTVL.

The V gene is TRBV4-2, the J gene TRBJ1-1, with D possibly being TRBD1 (5 bases). The CDR3 sequence is 17 residues long. Germline CDR1 and CDR2: LGHNA and YNFKEQ. Trimming cost V 5 bases and J 0 bases, with 19 bases left between them. CDR3 nucleotides: TGTGCCAGCAGCACGCAAATGGGGCCCAACATGAACACTGAAGCTTTCTTT. Residues: CASSTQMGPNMNTEAFF.

This chain connects TRBV6-4 to TRBJ2-1; tentative D call: TRBD2 (5 bases). Trimming pared 2 bases from V and 0 bases from J, leaving 5 bases between. The CDR3 runs 14 residues. Germline assignment: CDR1 MRHNA and CDR2 SNTAGT. The CDR3 DNA is TGTGCCAGCAGTGACGGGAGCTCCTACAATGAGCAGTTCTTC. Translated: CASSDGSSYNEQFF.

V and J are TRBV14 and TRBJ1-5; D remains unclear. The V gene's germline CDR1 is SGHDN and CDR2 FVKESK. CDR3 length equals 12 residues. V was pared by 1 base and J by 7 bases, with 5 bases between. CDR3 residues: CASSQGGQPQHF. The CDR3 DNA sequence: TGTGCCAGCAGCCAAGGAGGGCAGCCCCAGCATTTT.

The chain uses TRBV5-1 and TRBJ2-1; 10 positions agree with TRBD2. Unmatched junction bases numbered 8, after V lost 4 bases and J lost 7 bases. This CDR3 is 15 amino acids long. Germline V gene sequence: CDR1 SGHRS, CDR2 YFSETQ. The CDR3: CASSPSGRAVNEQFF. Here the CDR3 DNA reads TGCGCCAGCAGCCCCAGCGGGAGGGCCGTAAATGAGCAGTTCTTC.

This clone was detected only once. Here the CDR3 DNA reads TGTGCCAGCAGCTTGGAATCCTCGGGGAGGGGTGCGTACGAGCAGTACTTC. Amino acid sequence: CASSLESSGRGAYEQYF. The chain links TRBV5-5 to TRBJ2-7, with 7 bases fitting TRBD2. Per germline, CDR1 SGHKS and CDR2 YYEKEE (reference sequence). The CDR3 extends over 17 amino acids. V shed 0 bases and J 4 bases; nucleotides not matched to a gene: 13. Filled out from reference TRBV5-5 and TRBJ2-7, the complete variable domain reads DAGVTQSPTHLIKTRGQQVTLRCSPISGHKSVSWYQQVLGQGPQFIFQYYEKEERGRGNFPDRFSARQFPNYSSELNVNALLLGDSALYLCASSLESSGRGAYEQYFGPGTRLTVT.

This chain joins TRBV6-1 and TRBJ1-1; D possibly corresponds to TRBD1 (5 bases). Germline V gene sequence: CDR1 MNHNS, CDR2 SASEGT. The V end was cut by 3 bases, the J end by 3 bases, with 11 bases between. CDR3 length: 14 amino acids. The CDR3: CASSEPQGYTEAFF. The CDR3 DNA reads as TGTGCCAGCAGTGAGCCTCAGGGTTACACTGAAGCTTTCTTT.

The rearrangement uses TRBV30 and TRBJ1-4; D gene uncertain. Deletions cut 0 bases from V and 7 bases from J, with 9 bases between. Germline lookup yields CDR1 GTSNPN and CDR2 SVGIG (reference sequence). The CDR3 loop spans 13 amino acids. The CDR3 region has the DNA TGTGCCTGGAGTGTCGTGGTTAGTGAAAAACTGTTTTTT. The encoded protein is CAWSVVVSEKLFF.